This entry describes one T cell receptor beta chain. The sample originates from a study of shared clonotypes between healthy human individuals. Generated by immunoSEQ multiplex PCR, the TCRdb table keeps only in-frame clones and is missing some. The repertoire holds some 650,000 clones, with more than 95% as singletons. This CDR3 is built from 13 residues. V gave up 4 bases and J gave up 2 bases, with 6 bases separating them. Germline CDR1 LNHNV, CDR2 YYDKDF (reference sequence). This TCR derives from a woman in her thirties in good health. Sequenced material: naive CD4+ T cells sorted from blood. As to subset: CD45RA+ positively selected. The chain joins TRBV15 to TRBJ1-3, with a weak D call TRBD1 (5 bases). In DNA form, the CDR3 reads TGTGCCACCAGCATAGGGGCTGGAAACACCATATATTTT. It yields the protein CATSIGAGNTIYF.